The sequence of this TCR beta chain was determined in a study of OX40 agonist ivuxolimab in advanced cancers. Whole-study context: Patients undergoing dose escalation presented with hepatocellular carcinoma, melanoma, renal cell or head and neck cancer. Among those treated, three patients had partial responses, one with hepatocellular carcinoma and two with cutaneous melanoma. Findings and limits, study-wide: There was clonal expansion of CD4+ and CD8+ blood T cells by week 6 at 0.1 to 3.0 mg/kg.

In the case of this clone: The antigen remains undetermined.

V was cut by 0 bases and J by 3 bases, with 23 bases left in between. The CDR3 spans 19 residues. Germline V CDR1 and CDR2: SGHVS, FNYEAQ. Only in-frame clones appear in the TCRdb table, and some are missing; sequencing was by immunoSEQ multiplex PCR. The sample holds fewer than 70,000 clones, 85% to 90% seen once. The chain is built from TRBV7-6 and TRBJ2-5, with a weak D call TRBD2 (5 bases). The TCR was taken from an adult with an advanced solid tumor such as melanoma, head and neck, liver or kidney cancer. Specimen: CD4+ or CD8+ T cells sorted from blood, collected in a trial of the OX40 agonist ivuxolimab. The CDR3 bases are TGTGCCAGCAGCTTAGCTCCCTGGCGGCAGGCCCCCGGGAAAGAGACCCAGTACTTC. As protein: CASSLAPWRQAPGKETQYF.